These 32 T cell receptor beta chains originate from one sample sequenced in a study of regulatory T cells in long-lasting Graves disease. Building of the TCR beta libraries involved iRepertoire HTBI primers and Arm-PCR of CDR3 regions. TCRdb re-called the multiplex PCR reads through MiXCR, storing one row per CDR3 protein. The table shows a few hundred thousand distinct CDR3 sequences, with about a quarter occurring only once. The time point denotes: persistent/refractory GD, antithyroid drugs over 5 years with positive TRAb. PBMC RNA served as the TCR library source. Sequenced here: peripheral blood mononuclear cells (PBMCs), sampled when the disease was refractory, from a patient treated with antithyroid drugs. These receptors were obtained from a female donor with Graves disease.

The sample holds a few counts of this clonotype. The chain is built from TRBV20-1 and TRBJ2-5; D is uncertain. The V end was cut by 3 bases, the J end by 2 bases, with 16 bases between. The CDR3 totals 15 residues. Germline loops: CDR1 DFQATT, CDR2 SNEGSKA (reference sequence). The CDR3 spells CSASFSPGDQETQYF. DNA of the CDR3: TGCAGTGCTAGTTTTAGTCCTGGGGATCAAGAGACCCAGTACTTC.

The rearrangement links TRBV7-9 to TRBJ2-4; TRBD2 agrees at 7 bases. V lost 2 bases to trimming and J lost 0 bases; unmatched junction nucleotides: 13. Germline CDR1 reads SEHNR; CDR2 reads FQNEAQ (reference sequence). This CDR3 region has 19 residues. The DNA of the CDR3 is TGTGCCAGCAGCTTAACTACTGGCGGGAGAGTCCTAGCCAAAAACATTCAGTACTTC. The encoded protein is CASSLTTGGRVLAKNIQYF.

This clonotype was recorded at least ten times. The chain has TRBV29-1 and TRBJ2-5, with 7 nucleotides matching TRBD2. This CDR3 comprises 15 residues. Germline-derived CDR1 and CDR2 are SQVTM and ANQGSEA. V was clipped by 1 base and J by 6 bases; unmatched bases: 11. Here the CDR3 DNA reads TGCAGCGTTGAAGCAAGACTAGCAGTCGAAAAGACCCAGTACTTC. Translated, it gives CSVEARLAVEKTQYF. The full variable domain, completed using reference TRBV29-1 and TRBJ2-5, is SAVISQKPSRDICQRGTSLTIQCQVDSQVTMMFWYRQQPGQSLTLIATANQGSEATYESGFVIDKFPISRPNLTFSTLTVSNMSPEDSSIYLCSVEARLAVEKTQYFGPGTRLLVL.

This clonotype was seen ten or more times. The J gene is TRBJ1-2, the V gene TRBV27; 9 positions match TRBD1. This CDR3 has 14 amino acids. With 6 bases clipped from V and 0 bases from J, the junction kept 2 bases outside the gene matches. Germline V gene lookup returns CDR1 MNHEY and CDR2 SMNVEV (reference sequence). CDR3 protein: CASRRDRANYGYTF. The CDR3 region has the DNA TGTGCCAGCAGGAGGGACAGGGCTAACTATGGCTACACCTTC.

This clonotype was recorded many times. The rearrangement links TRBV18 to TRBJ1-2, with no clear D. V dropped 3 bases and J dropped 0 bases, with 5 bases sitting between them. This CDR3 is 13 amino acids long. The germline CDR1 and CDR2 sequences are KGHSH and LQKENI. The CDR3 sequence: CASSPQANYGYTF. Here the CDR3 DNA reads TGTGCCAGCTCACCTCAAGCTAACTATGGCTACACCTTC.

The chain employs TRBV30 and TRBJ1-2, with TRBD1 as a possible D gene (6 bases). Trimming removed 0 bases at V and 2 bases at J, with 7 bases between. Germline V gives CDR1 GTSNPN, CDR2 SVGIG (reference sequence). This CDR3 spans 13 amino acids. This chain's CDR3 is CAWSVTGNYGYTF. DNA of the CDR3: TGTGCCTGGAGTGTCACAGGGAACTATGGCTACACCTTC.

This clonotype was counted ten times or more. The chain has TRBV6-5 and TRBJ2-5; D uncertain. This CDR3 has 15 amino acids. V was shortened by 2 bases and J by 8 bases, with 18 bases between the two germline ends. CDR1 is MNHEY and CDR2 is SVGAGI in the germline V gene. The CDR3 DNA reads TGTGCCAGCAGTTACCCGGGTGCGTCCAAGAGAACCCAGTACTTC. It encodes CASSYPGASKRTQYF.

This clonotype has just one count. This may be a read error, as it is one base from a much larger clone. The chain joins TRBV6-1 to TRBJ2-5, with D possibly called TRBD1 or TRBD2 (5 bases each). Germline V lookup: CDR1 MNHNS, CDR2 SASEGT. The CDR3 runs 14 residues. The CDR3 region is CASSAGPAQETQCF. The CDR3 DNA reads as TGTGCCAGCAGTGCGGGACCCGCCCAAGAGACCCAGTGCTTC.

This clonotype has more than one count but fewer than ten. This sequence joins TRBV2 and TRBJ2-7; D might be TRBD2 (5 bases). The germline V gene encodes CDR1 SNHLY and CDR2 FYNNEI. The germline V and J ends were trimmed by 4 bases and 3 bases, with 13 bases remaining between them. The CDR3 sequence is 14 residues long. The CDR3 region has the DNA TGTGCCAGCAGTGCACTAGTCAGTCTCTACGAGCAGTACTTC. This codes for CASSALVSLYEQYF.

In this sample, this clonotype turned up a few times. The rearrangement joins TRBV19 to TRBJ1-5; D uncertain. Germline-derived CDR1 and CDR2 are LNHDA and SQIVND (reference sequence). Trimming cost V 5 bases and J 0 bases, with 8 bases left between them. The CDR3 is 14 residues long. In DNA, the CDR3 is TGTGCCAGTAGTTGGGAGAATAGCAATCAGCCCCAGCATTTT. Protein sequence: CASSWENSNQPQHF.

This clonotype was counted at least ten times. The chain is built from TRBV7-2 and TRBJ2-6, with D uncertain. The germline V and J ends were trimmed by 6 bases and 4 bases, with 10 bases remaining between them. Germline loops: CDR1 SGHTA, CDR2 FQGNSA. This CDR3 has 14 amino acids. The CDR3, as DNA: TGTGCCAGCAGTTCCGCATCCGGGGCCAACGTCCTGACTTTC. Amino acid sequence: CASSSASGANVLTF.

This clonotype was counted between two and nine times. The rearrangement uses TRBV12-3 or TRBV12-4 and TRBJ1-1; 9 bases line up with TRBD1. Trimming cost V 6 bases and J 6 bases; bases outside gene matches: 11. The CDR3 is 15 residues long. For the CDR3, the DNA is TGTGCCAGCAGAAAACAGGGGGCGCAGGGGGCTGAAGCTTTCTTT. Encoded protein: CASRKQGAQGAEAFF.

This clonotype was picked up a small number of times. The chain uses TRBV15 and TRBJ1-3; a weak D match, TRBD1 (6 bases). The CDR3 has 15 residues. Trimming left V 3 bases short and J 2 bases short, with 11 bases between. CDR1 and CDR2 (germline): LNHNV, YYDKDF (reference sequence). The CDR3 DNA reads TGTGCCACCAGCAGGACCAGGGGCGCTGGAAACACCATATATTTT. It translates to CATSRTRGAGNTIYF.

This clonotype was observed a few times. CDR3 sequence (DNA): TGCGCCAGCAGCCTGACTAGCGGGAGACCCCAAGAGACCCAGTACTTC. Encoded protein: CASSLTSGRPQETQYF. The genes are TRBV5-1 and TRBJ2-5, with 12 nucleotides matching TRBD2. The length of the CDR3 is 16 residues. Germline V gene data show CDR1 as SGHRS and CDR2 as YFSETQ. V lost 4 bases and J lost 1; bases outside the gene matches: 5. Full variable domain (missing parts from reference TRBV5-1 and TRBJ2-5): KAGVTQTPRYLIKTRGQQVTLSCSPISGHRSVSWYQQTPGQGLQFLFEYFSETQRNKGNFPGRFSGRQFSNSRSEMNVSTLELGDSALYLCASSLTSGRPQETQYFGPGTRLLVL.

The chain uses TRBV4-2 and TRBJ2-5; 10 bases are shared with TRBD2. V lost 0 bases and J lost 0; bases outside the gene matches: 10. Looked up from germline, CDR1 is LGHNA and CDR2 is YNFKEQ. The CDR3 loop spans 19 amino acids. As DNA, the CDR3 is TGTGCCAGCAGCCAAGAGTTCAGCGGGAGGGCCGGGTACCAAGAGACCCAGTACTTC. This sequence encodes CASSQEFSGRAGYQETQYF.

This clonotype was recorded at least ten times. The chain carries TRBV2 and TRBJ2-5; 14 nucleotides line up with TRBD2. Germline V gene sequence: CDR1 SNHLY, CDR2 FYNNEI. The CDR3 runs 19 residues. J lost 5 bases, V lost 5 bases, and 16 bases had no gene match. The CDR3 loop reads CASSLGLRPGLAGVETQYF. In nucleotides, the CDR3 is TGTGCCAGCAGTTTGGGATTGAGGCCGGGACTAGCGGGAGTTGAGACCCAGTACTTC.

Of note for this clonotype: A junction boundary mismatches the germline segment, possibly from a read error. The chain is built from TRBV5-1 and TRBJ2-2; D is tentatively TRBD1 or TRBD2 (5 bases each). The CDR3 is 15 amino acids. The germline V gene encodes CDR1 SGHRS and CDR2 YFSETQ. CDR3 coding DNA: TGCGCCAGCAGTTTAGCCGGCAGGGATACCGGGGAGCTGCTTTTT. Encoded protein: CASSLAGRDTGELLF.

The gene calls are TRBV5-5 and TRBJ2-5, with D maybe TRBD1 (6 bases). Per the germline V gene, CDR1 is SGHKS and CDR2 is YYEKEE (reference sequence). The germline V and J ends were trimmed by 0 bases and 7 bases, with 7 bases remaining between them. This CDR3 has 12 residues. The CDR3 DNA reads as TGTGCCAGCAGCTTGGCAGGGGCGACCCAGTACTTC. It is translated as CASSLAGATQYF.

The chain joins TRBV6-5 to TRBJ2-6, with D perhaps TRBD2 (7 bases). V lost 2 bases and J lost 0, with 17 bases in between. The CDR3 extends over 19 amino acids. Germline V gene data show CDR1 as MNHEY and CDR2 as SVGAGI. The chain's CDR3 is CASSYGGATIPSGANVLTF. Here the CDR3 DNA reads TGTGCCAGCAGTTACGGGGGGGCGACAATCCCCTCTGGGGCCAACGTCCTGACTTTC.

This rearrangement joins TRBV3-1 to TRBJ2-5, with 9 bases aligning to TRBD2. This CDR3 has 17 amino acids. Germline CDR1 and CDR2: LGHDT and YNNKEL (reference sequence). After removal of 3 bases from V and 0 bases from J, the junction contained 8 bases not matched to a gene. The CDR3 coding sequence is TGTGCCAGCAGCCACTTTAGACTAGCGGCGTACCAAGAGACCCAGTACTTC. Protein product: CASSHFRLAAYQETQYF.

This clonotype was counted only a few times. The chain employs TRBV28 and TRBJ1-1; the match to TRBD1 covers 8 bases. Germline V gene data show CDR1 as MDHEN and CDR2 as SYDVKM. The CDR3 extends over 15 amino acids. J gave up 1 base and V 5 bases, and 6 bases lay outside the gene matches. CDR3 sequence (DNA): TGTGCCAGCAGTCCCGGGACAGGCCAGAACACTGAAGCTTTCTTT. It is translated as CASSPGTGQNTEAFF.

Many counts were recorded for this clonotype. The chain carries TRBV6-2 or TRBV6-3 and TRBJ2-5; weak D call: TRBD2 (5 bases). Trimming removed 2 bases at V and 5 bases at J, with 12 bases between. The CDR3 runs 14 residues. Germline values: CDR1 MNHEY, CDR2 SVGEGT. As DNA, the CDR3 is TGTGCCAGCAGTTACAGGGCGGGTGGGGAGACCCAGTACTTC. Amino acid sequence: CASSYRAGGETQYF.

This chain joins TRBV7-8 and TRBJ2-7, with 8 bases identical to TRBD2. CDR1 is SGHVS, CDR2 FQNEAQ, per germline. This CDR3 is built from 15 residues. V trimming: 4 bases; J trimming: 7 bases; junction bases outside the gene matches: 12. In nucleotides, the CDR3 is TGTGCCAGCAGCTCCGAGCGGGAGTGGGTGAGGGAGCAGTACTTC. Its protein is CASSSEREWVREQYF.

This clonotype has only a few counts. The J gene is TRBJ1-1, the V gene TRBV20-1; D not resolved. Germline V lookup: CDR1 DFQATT, CDR2 SNEGSKA (reference sequence). There are 12 residues in the CDR3. With 5 bases removed from V and 7 bases from J, the gap between germline ends came to 14 bases. CDR3 in amino acids: CSAAEGFIEAFF. Here the CDR3 DNA reads TGCAGTGCTGCTGAGGGTTTCATTGAAGCTTTCTTT.

This clonotype has ten or more counts. V and J are TRBV28 and TRBJ2-5, with D perhaps TRBD1 or TRBD2 (5 bases each). Germline V lookup: CDR1 MDHEN, CDR2 SYDVKM. There are 14 residues in the CDR3. V lost 2 bases, J lost 4 bases, and 11 bases lay in between. CDR3 bases: TGTGCCAGCAGTTTAATCCGGGACGCAGAGACCCAGTACTTC. Translation: CASSLIRDAETQYF.

The rearrangement joins TRBV20-1 to TRBJ2-1; 7 bases are a match to TRBD2. Germline trimming cut 5 bases from V and 2 bases from J; bases unmatched to any gene: 6. Germline assignment: CDR1 DFQATT and CDR2 SNEGSKA (reference sequence). This CDR3 has 14 residues. Written as DNA, the CDR3 is TGCAGTGCTGACCCTAGCGGTACCTACAATGAGCAGTTCTTC. Translation: CSADPSGTYNEQFF.

The sample holds a few counts of this clonotype. CDR3 region: CASSPASGGKNIQYF. CDR3 DNA: TGTGCCAGCAGCCCTGCCAGCGGGGGTAAAAACATTCAGTACTTC. This chain connects TRBV5-4 to TRBJ2-4; 8 nucleotides align to TRBD2. V was clipped by 4 bases and J by 4 bases; unmatched bases: 7. Per germline, CDR1 SGHNT and CDR2 YYREEE (reference sequence). The CDR3 length is 15 residues.

At least ten counts were recorded for this clonotype. The V gene is TRBV12-3 or TRBV12-4, the J gene TRBJ2-5; D not certain. There are 14 residues in the CDR3. V was shortened by 4 bases and J by 1 base, with 10 bases between the two germline ends. CDR3 DNA sequence: TGTGCCAGCAGTTCCCCTTACGGCCAAGAGACCCAGTACTTC. Encoded protein: CASSSPYGQETQYF.

The rearrangement links TRBV29-1 to TRBJ2-7; 9 bases align to TRBD1. The germline V gene encodes CDR1 SQVTM and CDR2 ANQGSEA. J lost 5 bases, V lost 6 bases, and 11 bases had no gene match. The CDR3 spans 14 residues. In DNA, the CDR3 is TGCAGCGTCGAACGCGACAGGGGGAAGAACGAGCAGTACTTC. This encodes CSVERDRGKNEQYF.

This clonotype was observed a single time. V and J are TRBV6-2 or TRBV6-3 and TRBJ2-5; D not resolved. V was shortened by 8 bases and J by 5 bases, with 15 bases between the two germline ends. CDR1 and CDR2 from the germline V gene are MNHEY and SVGEGT. The CDR3 contains 13 residues. DNA of the CDR3: TGTGCCAGCGGGTTTATATTTAGGGAGACCCAGTACTTC. Amino acids: CASGFIFRETQYF.

In the case of this clonotype: One base away lies a much larger clone, so this may be a sequencing read error. V and J are TRBV28 and TRBJ2-4; D is possibly TRBD1 (5 bases). V was trimmed by 3 bases and J by 2 bases, leaving 17 bases between them. Per germline, CDR1 MDHEN and CDR2 SYDVKM. The CDR3 contains 17 residues. The CDR3, as DNA: TGTGCCAGCAGTTTTAGTCGTATCAGGGTAACCAAAAACATTCAGTACTTC. As protein: CASSFSRIRVTKNIQYF.

The chain couples TRBV2 to TRBJ2-7, with 7 bases aligning to TRBD2. The V segment lost 8 bases and the J segment 4 bases; nucleotides outside the gene matches: 8. Per the germline V gene, CDR1 is SNHLY and CDR2 is FYNNEI. This CDR3 region has 13 residues. The CDR3 DNA sequence: TGTGCCAGCGCCGGGGGGAATTCTTACGAGCAGTACTTC. Amino acid sequence: CASAGGNSYEQYF.